A selection of T cell receptor beta chains follows, all from one sample in a study of CD8+ T cells in alopecia areata. The assay was immunoSEQ multiplex PCR, and TCRdb's table has in-frame clones only and misses some. Among fewer than 110,000 clones, 85% to 90% were seen once, and the ten largest hold 8.5% to 14%. The source material was CD8+ T cells sorted from blood, sampled between weeks 30 and 35, from a patient treated with tofacitinib. All receptors come from a human donor with alopecia areata. Both conserved end residues are part of each CDR3. A D gene is named only where the DNA matches it firmly. Only part of the rows carry a size: once, few, many, or a class if the clone is expanded.

d_call clone_size j_call v_call cdr3_nt cdr3_aa
TRBD2 - TRBJ2-5 TRBV7-9 TGTGCCAGCAGCCCCATGGGAGGGGCAGAGACCCAGTACTTC CASSPMGGAETQYF
TRBD1 - TRBJ2-7 TRBV9 TGTGCCAGCAGCGAGGGACAGAGTTCCTACGAGCAGTACTTC CASSEGQSSYEQYF
TRBD1 - TRBJ1-4 TRBV4-2 TGTGCCAGCAGCCAAGATTACCGTGACAGGGGAGATGAAAAACTGTTTTTT CASSQDYRDRGDEKLFF
- - TRBJ2-1 TRBV5-1 TGCGCCAGCAGCTCGGAGTCGGTCCCGGGTGAGCAGTTCTTC CASSSESVPGEQFF
- - TRBJ2-5 TRBV7-9 TGTGCCAGCAGCTTTGGTGAGACCCAGTACTTC CASSFGETQYF
- few TRBJ2-7 TRBV7-9 TGTGCCAGCAGCTTAGCCGCTTATCCCTTACTCGAGCAGTACTTC CASSLAAYPLLEQYF
TRBD1 - TRBJ2-1 TRBV5-1 TGCGCCAGCAGCTCCGGGGACAGCAACAATGAGCAGTTCTTC CASSSGDSNNEQFF
TRBD2 - TRBJ2-5 TRBV2 TGTGCCAGCAGTGATGGTAGCGGGAGTCGAGAGACCCAGTACTTC CASSDGSGSRETQYF
- - TRBJ2-1 TRBV5-1 TGCGCCAGCAGCTTGGGGAATGAGCAGTTCTTC CASSLGNEQFF
- - TRBJ2-3 TRBV5-1 TGCGCCAGCATGACCCAAGGGGGAGCAGATACGCAGTATTTT CASMTQGGADTQYF
- - TRBJ2-2 TRBV9 TGTGCCAGCAGCGCCTTAAGGGGCACCGGGGAGCTGTTTTTT CASSALRGTGELFF
- few TRBJ2-1 TRBV19 TGTGCCAGTATGTTAGGGACCCTCGGCAATGAGCAGTTCTTC CASMLGTLGNEQFF
- - TRBJ2-7 TRBV2 TGTGCCAAATCGGGGGTAGCGGAAACCTACGAGCAGTACTTC CAKSGVAETYEQYF
TRBD1 - TRBJ2-7 TRBV7-9 TGTGCCAGCAGCCCCCGGGACAGGCATTACGAGCAGTACTTC CASSPRDRHYEQYF
TRBD1 - TRBJ2-1 TRBV7-2 TGTGCCAGCAGCCCCCGGGACAGGGGATGGAATGAGCAGTTCTTC CASSPRDRGWNEQFF
TRBD2 - TRBJ2-1 TRBV6-1 TGTGCCAGCAGTGAAGGGACTAGTCTTATCCGGGATGAGCAGTTCTTC CASSEGTSLIRDEQFF
TRBD1 - TRBJ2-5 TRBV5-1 TGCGCCAGCAGCCTTGACAGGGCCTTACTACCCAGGGAGACCCAGTACTTC CASSLDRALLPRETQYF
- - TRBJ1-1 TRBV19 TGTGCCAGTAGTATAGACGGAAGTCCTGGCACTGAAGCTTTCTTT CASSIDGSPGTEAFF
TRBD1 - TRBJ2-1 TRBV7-9 TGTGCCAGCAGCCCTGGGACAGGGAGCAACAATGAGCAGTTCTTC CASSPGTGSNNEQFF
TRBD2 - TRBJ2-3 TRBV7-9 TGTGCCAGCAGCCCCCCGGAACTAGCGGGGCGCACAGATACGCAGTATTTT CASSPPELAGRTDTQYF
- - TRBJ2-1 TRBV29-1 TGCAGCGTTGTCATAGTCGAGCTTGGTAGTGAGCAGTTCTTC CSVVIVELGSEQFF
- - TRBJ2-1 TRBV11-2 TGTGCCAGCAGCTTAGATTCTACAGGGCCCCGCTTTTACAATGAGCAGTTCTTC CASSLDSTGPRFYNEQFF
- - TRBJ2-3 TRBV7-2 TGTGCCAGCAGCCAGGGGCTAGTCCCAGATACGCAGTATTTT CASSQGLVPDTQYF
TRBD2 once TRBJ2-7 TRBV7-9 TGTGCCAGCACCGGAGGGGACGTGACTAGCGGGACCAGCTCCTACGAGCAGTACTTC CASTGGDVTSGTSSYEQYF
- few TRBJ2-3 TRBV7-7 TGTGCCAGCAGCGCCTACGGCGATACGCAGTATTTT CASSAYGDTQYF
- - TRBJ2-1 TRBV11-1 TGTGCCAGCAGCTTACGGGGGAGAGGCTACAATGAGCAGTTCTTC CASSLRGRGYNEQFF
- few TRBJ2-1 TRBV2 TGTGCCAACGGTACAGGCCTCTACAATGAGCAGTTCTTC CANGTGLYNEQFF
TRBD1 - TRBJ2-7 TRBV9 TGTGCCAGCAGCGAGGGGACAGGGCAAGGCTACGAGCAGTACTTC CASSEGTGQGYEQYF